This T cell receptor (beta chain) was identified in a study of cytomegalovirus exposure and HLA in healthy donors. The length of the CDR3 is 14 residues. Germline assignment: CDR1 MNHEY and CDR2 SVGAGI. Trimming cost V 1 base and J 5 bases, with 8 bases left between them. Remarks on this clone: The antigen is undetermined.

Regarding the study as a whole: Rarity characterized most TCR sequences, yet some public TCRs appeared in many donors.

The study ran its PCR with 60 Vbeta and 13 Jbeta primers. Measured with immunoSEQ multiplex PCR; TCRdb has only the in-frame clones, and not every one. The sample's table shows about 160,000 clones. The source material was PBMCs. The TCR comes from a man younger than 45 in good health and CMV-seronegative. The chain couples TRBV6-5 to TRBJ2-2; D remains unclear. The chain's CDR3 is CASSYWVGTGELFF. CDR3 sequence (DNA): TGTGCCAGCAGTTACTGGGTCGGGACCGGGGAGCTGTTTTTT.